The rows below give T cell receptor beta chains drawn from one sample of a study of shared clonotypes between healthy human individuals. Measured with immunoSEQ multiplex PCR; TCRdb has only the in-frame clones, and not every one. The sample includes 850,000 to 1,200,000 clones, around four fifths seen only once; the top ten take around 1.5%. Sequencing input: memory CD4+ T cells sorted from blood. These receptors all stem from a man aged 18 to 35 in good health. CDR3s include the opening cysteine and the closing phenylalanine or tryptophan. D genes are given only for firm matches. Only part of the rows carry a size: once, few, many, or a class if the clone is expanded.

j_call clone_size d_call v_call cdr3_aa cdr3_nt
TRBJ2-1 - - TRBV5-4 CATPAQIRNEQFF TGTGCCACCCCAGCCCAGATAAGAAATGAGCAGTTCTTC
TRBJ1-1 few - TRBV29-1 CSVSTNRGEVAFF TGCAGCGTTAGTACTAACCGCGGCGAAGTGGCTTTCTTT
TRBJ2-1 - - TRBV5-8 CASSLAGKPYNEQFF TGTGCCAGCAGCTTGGCGGGAAAACCTTACAATGAGCAGTTCTTC
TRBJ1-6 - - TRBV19 CASSEGSSYNSPLHF TGTGCCAGTAGTGAGGGATCATCCTATAATTCACCCCTCCACTTT
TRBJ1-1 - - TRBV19 CASTATGANTEAFF TGTGCCAGTACCGCGACAGGCGCGAACACTGAAGCTTTCTTT
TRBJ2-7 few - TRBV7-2 CASSPRVGQNEQYF TGTGCCAGCAGCCCCCGGGTCGGGCAAAACGAGCAGTACTTC
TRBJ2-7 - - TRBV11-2 CARDLQRKVIYEQYF TGTGCCAGGGACTTACAGCGTAAGGTTATCTACGAGCAGTACTTC
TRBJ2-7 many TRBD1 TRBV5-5 CASSTGTGATRSYEQYF TGTGCCAGCAGCACCGGGACAGGGGCAACTAGGTCCTACGAGCAGTACTTC
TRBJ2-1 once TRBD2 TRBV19 CASSPRTSGGAYYNEQFF TGTGCCAGTAGTCCCCGAACTAGCGGGGGGGCTTACTACAATGAGCAGTTCTTC
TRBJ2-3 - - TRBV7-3 CASSLTYRVTDTQYF TGTGCCAGCAGCTTAACGTACAGGGTAACAGATACGCAGTATTTT
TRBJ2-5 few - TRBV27 CASRRNSVQYQETQYF TGTGCCAGCAGAAGAAATAGCGTACAGTACCAAGAGACCCAGTACTTC
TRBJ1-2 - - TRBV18 CASSPTGEYGYTF TGTGCCAGCTCACCAACGGGCGAATATGGCTACACCTTC
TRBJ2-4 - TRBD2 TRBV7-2 CATSWVAGGTDIQYF TGTGCCACCAGCTGGGTAGCGGGAGGTACGGACATTCAGTACTTC
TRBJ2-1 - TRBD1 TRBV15 CATSRGDTGGWSSLGNEQFF TGTGCCACCAGCAGAGGAGACACAGGGGGCTGGAGTTCGCTGGGGAATGAGCAGTTCTTC
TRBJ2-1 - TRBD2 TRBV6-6 CASSYGTSARGEQFF TGTGCCAGCAGTTACGGGACTAGCGCTAGGGGTGAGCAGTTCTTC
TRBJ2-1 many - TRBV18 CASSPPTRAGQFF TGTGCCAGCTCACCACCTACTCGAGCGGGGCAGTTCTTC
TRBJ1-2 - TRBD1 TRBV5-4 CASSLSGQLNYGYTF TGTGCCAGCAGCTTGTCGGGACAGCTTAACTATGGCTACACCTTC
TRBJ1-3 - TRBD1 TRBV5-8 CASTGQGRRVPGNTIYF TGTGCCAGCACCGGACAGGGAAGACGCGTGCCCGGAAACACCATATATTTT
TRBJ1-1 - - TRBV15 CATSSEGGDTEAFF TGTGCCACCAGCAGTGAGGGGGGGGACACTGAAGCTTTCTTT
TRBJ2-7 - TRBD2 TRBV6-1 CASSEGASGGIYEQYF TGTGCCAGCAGTGAAGGGGCTAGCGGGGGGATCTACGAGCAGTACTTC
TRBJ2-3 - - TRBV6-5 CASSYSLNLNTQYF TGTGCCAGCAGTTATTCGCTTAATTTGAATACGCAGTATTTT
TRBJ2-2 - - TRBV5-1 CASSVGVRQNTGELFF TGCGCCAGCAGCGTTGGTGTCCGCCAGAACACCGGGGAGCTGTTTTTT
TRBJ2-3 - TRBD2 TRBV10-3 CAISEWGTSGGRTDTQYF TGTGCCATCAGTGAGTGGGGTACTAGCGGGGGCCGCACAGATACGCAGTATTTT
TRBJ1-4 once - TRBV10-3 CAISENRAGNEKLFF TGTGCCATCAGTGAAAACAGGGCCGGTAATGAAAAACTGTTTTTT
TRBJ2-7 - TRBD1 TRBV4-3 CASSQATGGSLAYEQYF TGCGCCAGCAGCCAGGCAACAGGGGGCTCTCTCGCCTACGAGCAGTACTTC
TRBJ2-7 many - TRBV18 CASSPQGAGAYEQYF TGTGCCAGCTCACCACAAGGAGCAGGGGCATACGAGCAGTACTTC
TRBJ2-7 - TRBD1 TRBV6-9 CASSYSRGRVYYEQYF TGTGCCAGCAGTTATTCAAGGGGGCGCGTCTACTACGAGCAGTACTTC